Each of the 12 T cell receptor beta chains below was sequenced from the same sample in a study of cytomegalovirus exposure and HLA in healthy donors. It was with 60 Vbeta and 13 Jbeta primers that the PCR ran. Generated by immunoSEQ multiplex PCR, the TCRdb table keeps only in-frame clones and is missing some. The data hold about 78,000 clones, with about 78% observed a single time. Sequencing used PBMCs. The receptors were sampled from a male donor in good health and CMV-seronegative.

The J gene is TRBJ2-7, the V gene TRBV28; D is possibly TRBD2 (5 bases). The ends were cut back, 10 bases at V and 3 bases at J, with 13 bases in the middle. CDR1 is MDHEN and CDR2 is SYDVKM in the germline V gene. The CDR3 has 12 residues. The CDR3 DNA reads TGTGCCACCACCCCCCGGGGCTACGAGCAGTACTTC. It encodes CATTPRGYEQYF. The full variable domain, completed using reference TRBV28 and TRBJ2-7, is DVKVTQSSRYLVKRTGEKVFLECVQDMDHENMFWYRQDPGLGLRLIYFSYDVKMKEKGDIPEGYSVSREKKERFSLILESASTNQTSMYLCATTPRGYEQYFGPGTRLTVT.

J is TRBJ2-3 and V is TRBV2, with a tentative D call TRBD2 (6 bases). CDR1 and CDR2 (germline): SNHLY, FYNNEI. Trimming removed 4 bases from V and 1 base from J, with 12 bases in between. The CDR3 contains 15 residues. In DNA, the CDR3 is TGTGCCAGCAGTGCAGCCGGGAGCCGCACAGATACGCAGTATTTT. Translated: CASSAAGSRTDTQYF. The complete variable domain, with remaining parts taken from reference TRBV2 and TRBJ2-3, reads EPEVTQTPSHQVTQMGQEVILRCVPISNHLYFYWYRQILGQKVEFLVSFYNNEISEKSEIFDDQFSVERPDGSNFTLKIRSTKLEDSAMYFCASSAAGSRTDTQYFGPGTRLTVL.

The chain joins TRBV5-4 to TRBJ2-1, with no clear D. Germline lookup yields CDR1 SGHNT and CDR2 YYREEE (reference sequence). The CDR3 is 13 residues long. V shed 0 bases and J shed 3 bases, with 4 bases lying between them. CDR3 in DNA: TGTGCCAGCAGCTTGGGACACTACAATGAGCAGTTCTTC. Translating gives CASSLGHYNEQFF.

This clone has more than one count but fewer than ten. This rearrangement joins TRBV11-2 to TRBJ2-7; 10 bases map to TRBD2. J gave up 10 bases and V 0 bases, and 6 bases lay outside the gene matches. The CDR3 is 14 residues long. Per the germline V gene, CDR1 is SGHAT and CDR2 is FQNNGV. The CDR3 spells CASSLEASGRFQYF. CDR3 nucleotide sequence: TGTGCCAGCAGCTTAGAGGCTAGCGGGAGATTTCAGTACTTC.

The chain recombines TRBV6-5 with TRBJ1-2, with D possibly being TRBD1 (5 bases). The CDR3 sequence is 13 residues long. Trimming removed 0 bases from V and 5 bases from J, with 7 bases in between. The V gene's germline CDR1 is MNHEY and CDR2 SVGAGI. CDR3 in amino acids: CASSYSGQYGYTF. In DNA, the CDR3 is TGTGCCAGCAGTTACTCGGGGCAGTATGGCTACACCTTC.

The chain recombines TRBV4-1 with TRBJ2-5; 7 bases align to TRBD1. The end of the DNA aligns better with TRBJ2-7, so the J call may be wrong. Germline V gene sequence: CDR1 MGHRA, CDR2 YSYEKL. This CDR3 is 16 amino acids long. The CDR3 loop reads CASSQATLRDSYEQYF. Here the CDR3 DNA reads TGCGCCAGCAGCCAAGCGACCCTCCGGGACAGCTACGAGCAGTACTTC.

To note about this clone: An end of the junction differs from the germline gene, which may be a read error. This rearrangement joins TRBV6-6 to TRBJ1-2; 7 bases agree with TRBD1. The CDR3 covers 14 residues. Germline V lookup: CDR1 MNHNY, CDR2 SVGAGI (reference sequence). This CDR3 reads CASSYTGTDYGYPF. The DNA for the CDR3 is TGTGCCAGCAGTTACACCGGGACAGACTATGGCTACCCCTTC.

The chain has TRBV5-5 and TRBJ2-2; possibly TRBD1 for D (6 bases). Germline CDR1 and CDR2: SGHKS and YYEKEE (reference sequence). V dropped 1 base and J dropped 2 bases, with 9 bases sitting between them. The CDR3 totals 15 residues. The CDR3 bases are TGTGCCAGCAGCTTGTACAGGGACAACACCGGGGAGCTGTTTTTT. This translates into CASSLYRDNTGELFF.

CDR3 in amino acids: CASSSAGTGVDYEQYF. For the CDR3, the DNA is TGTGCCAGCAGCTCCGCCGGGACAGGGGTCGACTACGAGCAGTACTTC. This chain joins TRBV13 and TRBJ2-7; 10 nucleotides match TRBD1. The CDR3 is 16 residues long. Germline CDR1 is PRHDT and CDR2 is FYEKMQ (reference sequence). The J segment lost 3 bases and the V segment lost 4 bases, leaving 9 bases of the junction unmatched.

The rearrangement joins TRBV14 to TRBJ2-1; 12 nucleotides line up with TRBD2. Trimming cost V 2 bases and J 6 bases; bases outside gene matches: 2. Germline values: CDR1 SGHDN, CDR2 FVKESK. The CDR3 is 15 amino acids. Written as DNA, the CDR3 is TGTGCCAGCAGCCAACTAGCGGGAGGGATCAATGAGCAGTTCTTC. Its protein product is CASSQLAGGINEQFF.

The V call is TRBV6-5, the J call TRBJ2-2; possibly TRBD2 for D (5 bases). Germline assignment: CDR1 MNHEY and CDR2 SVGAGI. There are 15 residues in the CDR3. Trimming stripped 3 bases from V and 6 bases from J, with 14 bases between. The CDR3 spells CASSYVRGGSGELFF. The DNA for the CDR3 is TGTGCCAGCAGTTATGTTCGGGGTGGTTCCGGGGAGCTGTTTTTT.

In DNA form, the CDR3 reads TGCGCCAGCAGCTTGAGTCCTATCGGGGGCTACACCTTC. It translates to CASSLSPIGGYTF. This sequence joins TRBV5-1 and TRBJ1-2; D ambiguous. Germline lookup yields CDR1 SGHRS and CDR2 YFSETQ. V lost 1 base and J lost 8, with 12 bases in between. The CDR3 covers 13 residues.